This T cell receptor beta chain was captured in a study of cytomegalovirus exposure and HLA in healthy donors. Study-wide findings and caveats: Later analysis identified about 17,000 TCR beta sequences associated with HLA alleles, using a false discovery rate threshold of 0.05. In vitro assays verified that a few CMV-associated chains recognized CMV antigens specifically. The availability of immune exposure information extended only to CMV serostatus. The authors enumerated 180 or so TCR beta chains as linked to cytomegalovirus.

Of note for this clone: Antigen unknown.

A multiplex PCR was run with 60 Vbeta primers and 13 Jbeta primers. This table comes from immunoSEQ multiplex PCR, and its TCRdb copy is limited to in-frame clones, with some not included. The profile covers 150,000 to 200,000 clones, with about 88% appearing a single time and 1.5% to 2% taken by the ten largest. Sequenced sample: PBMCs. This TCR was sampled from a woman in her late teens or twenties in good health and CMV-seronegative.

The CDR3 nucleotides read TGTGCCAGCAGCCCTTGGGGGGGCACTTTAGGCTACGAGCAGTACTTC. It specifies CASSPWGGTLGYEQYF. The chain carries TRBV11-3 and TRBJ2-7; TRBD2 is a possible D gene (7 bases). This CDR3 is 16 amino acids long. Germline V CDR1 and CDR2: SGHNT, YENEEA. Deletions cut 5 bases from V and 3 bases from J, with 20 bases between.